This T cell receptor beta chain is from a study of response to subunit inactivated influenza vaccine. Overall study findings and caveats: Few new T cells, the authors suggested, are recruited by each seasonal influenza vaccination.

This CDR3 has 15 amino acids. V was trimmed by 1 base and J by 6 bases, leaving 13 bases between them. Germline-derived CDR1 and CDR2 are SGHAT and FQNNGV. This clonotype was seen repeatedly, ten times or more. The target antigen is unknown. TCRdb re-analysed the RT-PCR reads in MiXCR, keeping a single row per CDR3 protein. This sample yields about 800,000 distinct CDR3 sequences, of which about 20% are seen a single time; roughly 10% belongs to the top ten. The TCR comes from a man aged 50 to 59 who received an inactivated influenza vaccine. The chain links TRBV11-2 to TRBJ2-1, with D uncertain. This specimen consisted of PBMCs from blood, obtained more than 4 days after vaccination. CDR3 bases: TGTGCCAGCAGCTTAGGAGGAGTTCGTAGCAATGAGCAGTTCTTC. This translates into CASSLGGVRSNEQFF.